The 18 T cell receptor beta chains in this list originate from one sample, sequenced in a study of cytomegalovirus exposure and HLA in healthy donors. Vbeta (60) and Jbeta (13) primers were used in the PCR. Only in-frame clones appear in the TCRdb table, and some are missing; sequencing was by immunoSEQ multiplex PCR. The table has about 140,000 clones, roughly 9% seen once; the top ten hold 5.5% to 8%. The sequencing sample was made of PBMCs. The receptors come from a woman aged 40 to 50 in good health and CMV-seropositive.

This clone was detected a few times. The chain uses TRBV2 and TRBJ2-7, with 7 positions matching TRBD1. V gave up 8 bases and J gave up 6 bases; unmatched junction bases: 10. This CDR3 is built from 13 residues. From germline, CDR1 is SNHLY and CDR2 FYNNEI. CDR3 sequence reads: CASSNEGAGEQYF. CDR3 nucleotides: TGTGCCAGCTCCAATGAGGGGGCGGGCGAGCAGTACTTC.

This clone was picked up a small number of times. The chain carries TRBV5-5 and TRBJ1-1; a weak D match, TRBD1 (5 bases). The CDR3 covers 14 residues. With 4 bases removed from V and 1 base from J, the gap between germline ends came to 11 bases. Per germline, CDR1 SGHKS and CDR2 YYEKEE (reference sequence). CDR3 nucleotide sequence: TGTGCCAGCAGCGGCGGGGACGGGAACACTGAAGCTTTCTTT. Residues: CASSGGDGNTEAFF.

This clone was found a few times. The chain links TRBV7-2 to TRBJ2-5; 12 nucleotides line up with TRBD2. V was pared by 1 base and J by 11 bases, with 14 bases of the junction left unmatched. CDR1 is SGHTA and CDR2 is FQGNSA in the germline V gene. The CDR3 totals 17 residues. The DNA of the CDR3 is TGTGCCAGCAGCTTAGTTTCTAGCGGGGGGGCGGCTAGGGAGCAGTACTTC. Encoded protein: CASSLVSSGGAAREQYF.

The gene calls are TRBV7-6 and TRBJ2-5, with 11 bases aligning to TRBD2. Looked up from germline, CDR1 is SGHVS and CDR2 is FNYEAQ. The length of the CDR3 is 17 residues. J lost 4 bases, V lost 7 bases, and 14 bases had no gene match. This CDR3 is CASTEGSSGGARETQYF. The CDR3 region has the DNA TGTGCCAGCACCGAGGGAAGTAGCGGGGGGGCCAGAGAGACCCAGTACTTC.

There are a few counts of this clone. The chain employs TRBV19 and TRBJ2-7; 13 bases match TRBD2. After removal of 5 bases from V and 6 bases from J, the junction contained 4 bases not matched to a gene. The CDR3 length is 14 residues. From germline, CDR1 is LNHDA and CDR2 SQIVND (reference sequence). CDR3 amino acids: CASSVGLAGSEQYF. The CDR3, as DNA: TGTGCCAGTAGTGTGGGACTAGCGGGGAGCGAGCAGTACTTC.

This clone was counted between two and nine times. The rearrangement links TRBV18 to TRBJ2-5; 10 nucleotides agree with TRBD2. The CDR3 is 14 residues long. Unmatched junction bases numbered 2, after V lost 3 bases and J lost 4 bases. Germline CDR1 is KGHSH and CDR2 is LQKENI. The CDR3 region is CASSPLAGVETQYF. The CDR3 DNA reads as TGTGCCAGCTCACCTCTAGCGGGGGTAGAGACCCAGTACTTC.

This clone was seen a few times. J is TRBJ1-5 and V is TRBV2; no clear D. The germline V and J ends were trimmed by 2 bases and 6 bases, with 8 bases remaining between them. Germline V gene lookup returns CDR1 SNHLY and CDR2 FYNNEI. The CDR3 length is 13 residues. The chain's CDR3 is CASSETARQPQHF. The DNA for the CDR3 is TGTGCCAGCAGTGAAACAGCCCGTCAGCCCCAGCATTTT.

The chain links TRBV2 to TRBJ1-4; TRBD1 aligns across 12 bases. Looked up from germline, CDR1 is SNHLY and CDR2 is FYNNEI. V lost 6 bases to trimming and J lost 7 bases; unmatched junction nucleotides: 6. The CDR3 has 15 amino acids. Here the CDR3 DNA reads TGTGCCAGCAGGAAGGGACAGGGGGCAGGTGAAAAACTGTTTTTT. This codes for CASRKGQGAGEKLFF. The whole variable domain, filled in from reference TRBV2 and TRBJ1-4, reads EPEVTQTPSHQVTQMGQEVILRCVPISNHLYFYWYRQILGQKVEFLVSFYNNEISEKSEIFDDQFSVERPDGSNFTLKIRSTKLEDSAMYFCASRKGQGAGEKLFFGSGTQLSVL.

This clone occurred a few times. The CDR3 loop is CASSYGQGASGANVLTF. The CDR3, as DNA: TGCGCCAGCAGCTACGGACAGGGCGCCTCTGGGGCCAACGTCCTGACTTTC. This chain joins TRBV5-1 and TRBJ2-6; 8 bases align to TRBD1. There are 17 residues in the CDR3. Per germline, CDR1 SGHRS and CDR2 YFSETQ. The V gene end was trimmed by 3 bases and the J gene end by 0 bases; junction bases not matched to a gene: 5.

This chain links TRBV2 with TRBJ1-5; TRBD1 matches 8 bases. Germline CDR1 and CDR2: SNHLY and FYNNEI. The V and J ends lost 4 bases and 4 bases, in that order; junction bases with no gene match: 6. The CDR3 is 15 residues long. For the CDR3, the DNA is TGTGCCAGCAGTGGCGGACAGGGAAATAATCAGCCCCAGCATTTT. As protein: CASSGGQGNNQPQHF.

CDR3 bases: TGTGCCAGCAGTGAATTTGGAGGACTAGCGGGGGGCTGGGGGGAGACCCAGTACTTC. Its protein product is CASSEFGGLAGGWGETQYF. The J gene is TRBJ2-5, the V gene TRBV2, with 14 bases that match TRBD2. V dropped 2 bases and J dropped 5; count of bases not matched to a gene: 13. Germline CDR1 SNHLY, CDR2 FYNNEI. The CDR3 sequence is 19 residues long.

This rearrangement joins TRBV7-9 to TRBJ1-4; no definite D call. The V and J ends lost 5 bases and 0 bases respectively, with 10 bases between them. CDR1 is SEHNR, CDR2 FQNEAQ, per germline (reference sequence). This CDR3 contains 15 residues. The CDR3 sequence is CASSGEASTNEKLFF. The DNA for the CDR3 is TGTGCCAGCAGCGGCGAGGCCTCAACTAATGAAAAACTGTTTTTT.

This clone came up a few times. The J gene is TRBJ1-6, the V gene TRBV6-5; D not resolved. Trimming left V 6 bases short and J 8 bases short, with 8 bases between. The germline V gene encodes CDR1 MNHEY and CDR2 SVGAGI. The CDR3 spans 12 residues. CDR3: CASSDTYSPLHF. The CDR3 nucleotides are TGTGCCAGCAGCGATACTTATTCACCCCTCCACTTT.

The chain combines TRBV11-2 with TRBJ1-3; D not resolved. Germline-derived CDR1 and CDR2 are SGHAT and FQNNGV. Trimming left V 0 bases short and J 4 bases short, with 4 bases between. The CDR3 has 13 amino acids. CDR3 coding DNA: TGTGCCAGCAGCTTAGACCCGGGAAACACCATATATTTT. Its translation is CASSLDPGNTIYF.

The table lists this clone with a few counts. CDR3 nucleotides: TGTGCCAGCAGCTTAGTTCGGGGAGGGACTGAAGCTTTCTTT. It yields the protein CASSLVRGGTEAFF. The rearrangement links TRBV13 to TRBJ1-1; D is ambiguous. Germline V lookup: CDR1 PRHDT, CDR2 FYEKMQ (reference sequence). CDR3 length: 14 amino acids. The ends were cut back, 1 base at V and 5 bases at J, with 11 bases in the middle.

This clone was counted a few times. The gene calls are TRBV27 and TRBJ1-1; no reliable D call. From germline, CDR1 is MNHEY and CDR2 SMNVEV (reference sequence). V dropped 2 bases and J dropped 2 bases, with 9 bases sitting between them. The CDR3 sequence is 14 residues long. This CDR3 is CASSLNGRNTEAFF. The DNA for the CDR3 is TGTGCCAGCAGTTTAAATGGCAGAAACACTGAAGCTTTCTTT.

The chain employs TRBV5-1 and TRBJ2-2, with 9 bases that match TRBD2. The germline V gene encodes CDR1 SGHRS and CDR2 YFSETQ. J was trimmed by 3 bases and V by 3 bases; bases with no gene match: 12. CDR3 size: 18 residues. DNA for the CDR3: TGCGCCAGCAGCTCCGTTTTAAAAGCGGGGGGAGACACCGGGGAGCTGTTTTTT. Its translation: CASSSVLKAGGDTGELFF.

This clone was picked up a small number of times. CDR3 protein: CASSLTPGVNTQYF. DNA of the CDR3: TGCGCCAGCAGCCTCACTCCGGGAGTCAATACGCAGTATTTT. V is TRBV4-3 and J is TRBJ2-3; D may be TRBD2 (6 bases). Trimming cost V 4 bases and J 7 bases, with 15 bases left between them. The CDR3 is 14 residues long. Per the germline V gene, CDR1 is LGHNA and CDR2 is YSLEER.